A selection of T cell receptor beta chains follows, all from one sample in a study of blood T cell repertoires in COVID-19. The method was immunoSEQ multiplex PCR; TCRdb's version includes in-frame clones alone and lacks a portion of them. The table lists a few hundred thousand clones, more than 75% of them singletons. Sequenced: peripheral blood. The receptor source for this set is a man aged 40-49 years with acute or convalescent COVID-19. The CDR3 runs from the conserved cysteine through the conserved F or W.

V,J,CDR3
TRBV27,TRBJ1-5,CASSFQGGGNQPQHF
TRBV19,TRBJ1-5,CASLIRDNNQPQHF
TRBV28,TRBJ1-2,CASSSSSTGAGYTF
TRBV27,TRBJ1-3,CASSPAGRWSSGNTIYF
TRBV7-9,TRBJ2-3,CASSFRGSQGNTQYF
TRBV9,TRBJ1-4,CASSVGRDRQLTVFNEKLFF
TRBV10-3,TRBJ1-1,CAITDGGHTEAFF
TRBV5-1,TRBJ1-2,CASSSWTSTRDGYTF
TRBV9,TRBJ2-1,CASSARGIPYNEQFF
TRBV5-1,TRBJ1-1,CASSTQGNTEAFF
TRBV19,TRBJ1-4,CASNRGVLVEKLFF
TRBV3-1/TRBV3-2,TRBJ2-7,CASSQDLLAGDEQYF
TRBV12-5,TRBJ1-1,CASGLVLTGGAGVTEAFF
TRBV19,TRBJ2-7,CASSTSGGPNYEQYF
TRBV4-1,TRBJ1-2,CASSQVDYGYTF
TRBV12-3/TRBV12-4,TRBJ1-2,CASSRGGGYGYTF
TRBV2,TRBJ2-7,CASSPGRIGYEQYF
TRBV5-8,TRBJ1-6,CASSRTGGGLRALHF
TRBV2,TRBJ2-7,CASISLGVEQYF
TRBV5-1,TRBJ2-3,CASSTGTGGGDTQYF
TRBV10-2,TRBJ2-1,CASSETGAGNEQFF
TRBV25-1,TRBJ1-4,CASSEREEKLFF
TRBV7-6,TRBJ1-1,CASSLGAAPGGAFF
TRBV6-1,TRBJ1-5,CASSAFRGDRGVGSNQPQHF
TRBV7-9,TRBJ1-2,CASSALDRLNYGYTF
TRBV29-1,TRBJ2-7,CSVESPGGHQYEQYF
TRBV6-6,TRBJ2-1,CASCTDSGGTQCEQFF
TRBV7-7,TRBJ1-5,CASSLSRVGQSARPINQPQHF
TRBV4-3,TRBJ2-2,CASSRGHLNIDNTGELFF
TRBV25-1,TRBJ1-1,CASGQGTGTEAFF
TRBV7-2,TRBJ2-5,CASTLSGLLLSGDQYF